Presented here are 7 T cell receptor beta chains from one specimen sequenced in a study of monozygotic twins with inflammatory bowel disease. Following a re-call of the 5' RACE reads, TCRdb has one entry per CDR3 protein and lacks DNA. This listing includes 150,000 to 200,000 distinct CDR3 sequences. Sequenced: blood. The receptors were sampled from a human donor with ulcerative colitis or Crohn's disease, or a healthy co-twin of an affected twin (not recorded which).

CDR3 region: CSAPDWSSYNSPLHF. The chain recombines TRBV20-1 with TRBJ1-6. Per the germline V gene, CDR1 is DFQATT and CDR2 is SNEGSKA (reference sequence). This CDR3 contains 15 residues.

The V gene is TRBV20-1, the J gene TRBJ2-7; TCRdb's assignment of TRBD1 cannot be checked, as there is no DNA. The CDR3 has 12 residues. Germline CDR1 is DFQATT and CDR2 is SNEGSKA (reference sequence). The CDR3 spells CSARGQNYEQYF.

This chain uses TRBV5-1 with TRBJ2-1; TCRdb names TRBD2, which stays unverified in the absence of DNA. The CDR3 spans 17 residues. The germline gives CDR1 SGHRS, CDR2 YFSETQ. The CDR3 spells CASSLGLAGGPRNEQFF.

The chain uses TRBV28 and TRBJ2-5; checking the TCRdb D call of TRBD1 is not possible without DNA. CDR1 and CDR2 (germline): MDHEN, SYDVKM. CDR3 length: 14 residues. The CDR3 sequence is CASSQQGSQETQYF.

This sequence joins TRBV3-1 and TRBJ1-4. Germline-derived CDR1 and CDR2 are LGHDT and YNNKEL (reference sequence). This CDR3 is 17 amino acids long. CDR3: CASSQFLDRSSGEKLFF. Together with reference TRBV3-1 and TRBJ1-4, the CDR3 gives the full variable domain: DTAVSQTPKYLVTQMGNDKSIKCEQNLGHDTMYWYKQDSKKFLKIMFSYNNKELIINETVPNRFSPKSPDKAHLNLHINSLELGDSAVYFCASSQFLDRSSGEKLFFGSGTQLSVL.

The chain links TRBV7-9 to TRBJ2-7. CDR3 length: 12 amino acids. CDR1 and CDR2 from the germline V gene are SEHNR and FQNEAQ (reference sequence). CDR3 region: CASSLESYEQYF.

J is TRBJ1-4 and V is TRBV25-1; TCRdb's D call, TRBD1, is unchecked because there is no DNA. Germline V gives CDR1 MGHDK, CDR2 SYGVNS. This CDR3 spans 16 amino acids. The CDR3 sequence: CASSDPTGLTNEKLFF.